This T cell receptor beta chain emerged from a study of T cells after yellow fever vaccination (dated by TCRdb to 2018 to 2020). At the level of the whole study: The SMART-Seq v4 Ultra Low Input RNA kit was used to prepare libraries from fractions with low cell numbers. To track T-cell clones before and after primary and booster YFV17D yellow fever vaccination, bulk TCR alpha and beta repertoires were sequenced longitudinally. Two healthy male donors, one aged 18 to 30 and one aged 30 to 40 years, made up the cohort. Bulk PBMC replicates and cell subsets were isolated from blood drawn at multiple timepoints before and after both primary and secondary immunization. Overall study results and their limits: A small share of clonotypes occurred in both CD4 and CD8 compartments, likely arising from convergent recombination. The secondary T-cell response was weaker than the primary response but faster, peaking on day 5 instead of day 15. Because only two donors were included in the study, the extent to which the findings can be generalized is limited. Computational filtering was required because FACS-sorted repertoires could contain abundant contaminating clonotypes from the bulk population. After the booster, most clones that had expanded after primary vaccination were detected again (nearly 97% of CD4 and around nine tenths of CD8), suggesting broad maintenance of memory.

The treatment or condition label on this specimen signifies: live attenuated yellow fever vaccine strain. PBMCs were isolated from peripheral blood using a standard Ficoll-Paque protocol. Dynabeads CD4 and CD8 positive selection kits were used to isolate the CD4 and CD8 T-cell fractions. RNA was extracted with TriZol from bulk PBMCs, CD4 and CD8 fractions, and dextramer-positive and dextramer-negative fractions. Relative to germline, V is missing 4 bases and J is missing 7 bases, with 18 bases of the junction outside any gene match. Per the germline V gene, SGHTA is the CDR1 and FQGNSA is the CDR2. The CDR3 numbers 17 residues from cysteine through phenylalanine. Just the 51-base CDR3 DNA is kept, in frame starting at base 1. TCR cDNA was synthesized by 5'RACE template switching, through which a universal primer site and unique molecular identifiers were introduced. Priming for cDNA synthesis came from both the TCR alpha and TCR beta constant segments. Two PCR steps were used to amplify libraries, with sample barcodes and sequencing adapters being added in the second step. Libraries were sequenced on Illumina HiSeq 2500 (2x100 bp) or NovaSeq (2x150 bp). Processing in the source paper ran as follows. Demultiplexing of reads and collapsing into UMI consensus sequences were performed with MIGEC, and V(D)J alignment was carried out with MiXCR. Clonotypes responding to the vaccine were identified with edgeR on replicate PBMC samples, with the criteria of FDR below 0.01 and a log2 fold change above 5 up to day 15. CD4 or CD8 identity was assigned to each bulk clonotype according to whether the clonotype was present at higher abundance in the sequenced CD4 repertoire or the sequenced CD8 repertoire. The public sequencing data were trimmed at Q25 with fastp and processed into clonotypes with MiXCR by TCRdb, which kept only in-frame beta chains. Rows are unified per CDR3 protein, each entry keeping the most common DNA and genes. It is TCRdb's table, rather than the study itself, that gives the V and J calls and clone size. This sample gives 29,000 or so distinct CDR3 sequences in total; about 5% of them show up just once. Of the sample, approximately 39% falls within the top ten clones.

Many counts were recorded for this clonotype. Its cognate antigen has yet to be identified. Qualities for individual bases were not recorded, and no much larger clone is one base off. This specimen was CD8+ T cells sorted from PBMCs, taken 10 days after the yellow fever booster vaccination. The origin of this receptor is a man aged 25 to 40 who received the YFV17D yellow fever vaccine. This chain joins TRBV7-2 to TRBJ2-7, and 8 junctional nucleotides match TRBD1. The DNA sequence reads TGTGCCAGCAGCTCCAACCCCGGGGTCCAGGGGGCGAAGGAGCAGTACTTC. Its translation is CASSSNPGVQGAKEQYF.